The rows below give T cell receptor beta chains drawn from one sample of a study of identical twins. MiXCR, applied by TCRdb to the 5' RACE reads, yields one record per CDR3 protein. Of more than 200,000 distinct CDR3 sequences listed, more than 12% are singletons. Sequenced material: memory (CD45RO+) T cells sorted from blood. Every receptor here comes from a young woman in good health. Each CDR3 is given with its conserved first and last residue. Fields, in order: CDR3 DNA, CDR3 protein, V gene, D gene, clone size, J gene. D genes are given only for firm matches. Expanded clones get a size class; other rows say once, few or many, or leave the size out.

CDR3 DNA: TGTGCCTCCGGACTAGCGGGACCCTCCTACGAGCAGTACTTC; CDR3 protein: CASGLAGPSYEQYF; V gene: TRBV7-2; D gene: TRBD2; clone size: few; J gene: TRBJ2-7
CDR3 DNA: TGTGCCAGCAGTTTAACCGGAAACACCATATATTTT; CDR3 protein: CASSLTGNTIYF; V gene: TRBV7-9; D gene: .; clone size: many; J gene: TRBJ1-3
CDR3 DNA: TGCGCCAGCAGCTTGTTGCAGGGCTATGAAGCTTTCTTT; CDR3 protein: CASSLLQGYEAFF; V gene: TRBV5-1; D gene: .; clone size: .; J gene: TRBJ1-1
CDR3 DNA: TGTGCCACCAGCAGAGGAGGTAACAGGAAAGAGACCCAGTACTTC; CDR3 protein: CATSRGGNRKETQYF; V gene: TRBV15; D gene: .; clone size: few; J gene: TRBJ2-5
CDR3 DNA: TGCAGCGTTGTGGGACAGGGCTCCTACAATGAGCAGTTCTTC; CDR3 protein: CSVVGQGSYNEQFF; V gene: TRBV29-1; D gene: TRBD1; clone size: .; J gene: TRBJ2-1
CDR3 DNA: TGTGCCAGCAGCAAAACAGGGCCTATGGATTCACCCCTCCACTTT; CDR3 protein: CASSKTGPMDSPLHF; V gene: TRBV2; D gene: .; clone size: few; J gene: TRBJ1-6
CDR3 DNA: TGTGCCACCGCCTCGGGGAACTACGAGCAGTACTTC; CDR3 protein: CATASGNYEQYF; V gene: TRBV2; D gene: .; clone size: many; J gene: TRBJ2-7
CDR3 DNA: TGTGCCAGCAGTTTAGCGGGACAGTCACCCCCGAGGACAGATACGCAGTATTTT; CDR3 protein: CASSLAGQSPPRTDTQYF; V gene: TRBV12-3/TRBV12-4; D gene: TRBD1; clone size: few; J gene: TRBJ2-3
CDR3 DNA: TGTGCCAGCAGTCACACCGGCTACGAGCAGTACTTC; CDR3 protein: CASSHTGYEQYF; V gene: TRBV3-1; D gene: .; clone size: few; J gene: TRBJ2-7
CDR3 DNA: TGTGCCAGCGGCTCAGTTAGGGAGACCCAGTACTTC; CDR3 protein: CASGSVRETQYF; V gene: TRBV7-9; D gene: .; clone size: many; J gene: TRBJ2-5
CDR3 DNA: TGCGCCAGCAGCCTACACGTGACGGGGACATTGCAAACTTACAATGAGCAGTTCTTC; CDR3 protein: CASSLHVTGTLQTYNEQFF; V gene: TRBV4-1; D gene: .; clone size: few; J gene: TRBJ2-1
CDR3 DNA: TGTGCCAGCAGCACTCAATCCGGGACAGGTTACAATGAGCAGTTCTTC; CDR3 protein: CASSTQSGTGYNEQFF; V gene: TRBV7-2; D gene: TRBD1; clone size: few; J gene: TRBJ2-1
CDR3 DNA: TGTGCCAGCAGCGAGACAGGGGGGATTCGCGAGCAGTACTTC; CDR3 protein: CASSETGGIREQYF; V gene: TRBV5-6; D gene: TRBD1; clone size: .; J gene: TRBJ2-7
CDR3 DNA: TGTGCTAGTGGCCGACAGGGGAATTCACCCCTCCACTTT; CDR3 protein: CASGRQGNSPLHF; V gene: TRBV12-5; D gene: TRBD1; clone size: .; J gene: TRBJ1-6
CDR3 DNA: TGTGCCACCAGTGACTCCGGACAGCTCCCGGGCACAGATACGCAGTATTTT; CDR3 protein: CATSDSGQLPGTDTQYF; V gene: TRBV24-1; D gene: .; clone size: few; J gene: TRBJ2-3
CDR3 DNA: TGTGCCAGCTCATACACAGGGCCCTTGGGCGCTTTCTTT; CDR3 protein: CASSYTGPLGAFF; V gene: TRBV18; D gene: .; clone size: .; J gene: TRBJ1-1
CDR3 DNA: TGCAGTGCTAGAGATCTCGGGCGGGGGCTTACAGATACGCAGTATTTT; CDR3 protein: CSARDLGRGLTDTQYF; V gene: TRBV20-1; D gene: .; clone size: .; J gene: TRBJ2-3
CDR3 DNA: TGCAGTGCTCACCCCGAGATAATTTGGAATGAGCAGTTCTTC; CDR3 protein: CSAHPEIIWNEQFF; V gene: TRBV20-1; D gene: .; clone size: .; J gene: TRBJ2-1
CDR3 DNA: TGCAGCGCTGGGGCTTACTATGGCTACACCTTC; CDR3 protein: CSAGAYYGYTF; V gene: TRBV29-1; D gene: .; clone size: .; J gene: TRBJ1-2
CDR3 DNA: TGCGCCAGCAGCTCCGACACCTTAAAAAACATTCAGTACTTC; CDR3 protein: CASSSDTLKNIQYF; V gene: TRBV5-1; D gene: .; clone size: few; J gene: TRBJ2-4
CDR3 DNA: TGTGCCAGCAGTCTGACCCCTAACTATGGCTACACCTTC; CDR3 protein: CASSLTPNYGYTF; V gene: TRBV2; D gene: .; clone size: few; J gene: TRBJ1-2
CDR3 DNA: TGTGCCAGCAGTTTAATGAATAATTCACCCCTCCACTTT; CDR3 protein: CASSLMNNSPLHF; V gene: TRBV12-3/TRBV12-4; D gene: .; clone size: few; J gene: TRBJ1-6
CDR3 DNA: TGTGCCAGCAGTTACTCGTCAATGGGCCCAGATACGCAGTATTTT; CDR3 protein: CASSYSSMGPDTQYF; V gene: TRBV6-5; D gene: .; clone size: .; J gene: TRBJ2-3
CDR3 DNA: TGCAGTGGGCGAAGACAGCTAAACACTGAAGCTTTCTTT; CDR3 protein: CSGRRQLNTEAFF; V gene: TRBV20-1; D gene: .; clone size: .; J gene: TRBJ1-1
CDR3 DNA: TGTGCCAGCAGTGAACGCGGGGGGCAAGTCACAGATACGCAGTATTTT; CDR3 protein: CASSERGGQVTDTQYF; V gene: TRBV6-1; D gene: TRBD2; clone size: many; J gene: TRBJ2-3
CDR3 DNA: TGTGCCAGCAGCTTCCCCCCCGCGGGAGGCAATGAGCAGTTCTTC; CDR3 protein: CASSFPPAGGNEQFF; V gene: TRBV7-2; D gene: TRBD2; clone size: few; J gene: TRBJ2-1
CDR3 DNA: TGTGCCAGCAGCCCCCTCTCGTCGGAGCCCTCCTACGAGCAGTACTTC; CDR3 protein: CASSPLSSEPSYEQYF; V gene: TRBV11-2; D gene: .; clone size: few; J gene: TRBJ2-7
CDR3 DNA: TGTGCCAGCAGCCAAGATGGGGCGGTATCCACCTTC; CDR3 protein: CASSQDGAVSTF; V gene: TRBV3-1; D gene: .; clone size: .; J gene: TRBJ1-2
CDR3 DNA: TGCGCCAGCAGCTTGCTGGCGGGAGGGCAAGATACGCAGTATTTT; CDR3 protein: CASSLLAGGQDTQYF; V gene: TRBV5-1; D gene: TRBD2; clone size: many; J gene: TRBJ2-3
CDR3 DNA: TGTGCCATCAGTGATTCGAAGGGTGGAGATACGCAGTATTTT; CDR3 protein: CAISDSKGGDTQYF; V gene: TRBV10-3; D gene: .; clone size: .; J gene: TRBJ2-3
CDR3 DNA: TGTGCCAGCAGTGAATCTAGCGGGGACTTCTACGAGCAGTACTTC; CDR3 protein: CASSESSGDFYEQYF; V gene: TRBV6-1; D gene: TRBD2; clone size: many; J gene: TRBJ2-7
CDR3 DNA: TGTGCCAGCAGTCAAGGGGTAAAGGGAGATGGCTACACCTTC; CDR3 protein: CASSQGVKGDGYTF; V gene: TRBV3-1; D gene: .; clone size: .; J gene: TRBJ1-2
CDR3 DNA: TGTGCCAGCAGCCCCGCTTTCGGGGGGTACGAGCAGTACTTC; CDR3 protein: CASSPAFGGYEQYF; V gene: TRBV12-3/TRBV12-4; D gene: TRBD2; clone size: .; J gene: TRBJ2-7
CDR3 DNA: TGTGCCAGCAGCTTGGGGACTTCACCCCTCCACTTT; CDR3 protein: CASSLGTSPLHF; V gene: TRBV5-6; D gene: .; clone size: .; J gene: TRBJ1-6
CDR3 DNA: TGCAGTGCTGGACTAGCGGGAGTGCCGGATACGCAGTATTTT; CDR3 protein: CSAGLAGVPDTQYF; V gene: TRBV20-1; D gene: TRBD2; clone size: few; J gene: TRBJ2-3
CDR3 DNA: TGTGCCAGCAGCCGGGACTTAGCCAAAAACATTCAGTACTTC; CDR3 protein: CASSRDLAKNIQYF; V gene: TRBV2; D gene: .; clone size: .; J gene: TRBJ2-4
CDR3 DNA: TGTGCCAGCAGTGTATCTCTTGGGGCATATGGCTACACCTTC; CDR3 protein: CASSVSLGAYGYTF; V gene: TRBV2; D gene: .; clone size: .; J gene: TRBJ1-2
CDR3 DNA: TGCAGTGCTAGGTCCGGGGGAAAATCGGAGACCCAGTACTTC; CDR3 protein: CSARSGGKSETQYF; V gene: TRBV20-1; D gene: .; clone size: many; J gene: TRBJ2-5
CDR3 DNA: TGTGCCAGCAGTTTTGTGGTTAAAGGGGAAGCTTTCTTT; CDR3 protein: CASSFVVKGEAFF; V gene: TRBV12-3/TRBV12-4; D gene: .; clone size: few; J gene: TRBJ1-1
CDR3 DNA: TGCGCCAGCAGCACTGACGGGCCTGGGACCTACGAGCAGTACTTC; CDR3 protein: CASSTDGPGTYEQYF; V gene: TRBV5-1; D gene: .; clone size: few; J gene: TRBJ2-7
CDR3 DNA: TGTGCCAGCAAACCGGTAGATACGCAGTATTTT; CDR3 protein: CASKPVDTQYF; V gene: TRBV2; D gene: .; clone size: .; J gene: TRBJ2-3
CDR3 DNA: TGTGCCAGCAGCTCCGGACTGACCTATGGCTACACCTTC; CDR3 protein: CASSSGLTYGYTF; V gene: TRBV7-8; D gene: .; clone size: .; J gene: TRBJ1-2
CDR3 DNA: TGCAGTGCTAGCCCCCATCTAGCGGACTCCTACAATGAGCAGTTCTTC; CDR3 protein: CSASPHLADSYNEQFF; V gene: TRBV20-1; D gene: TRBD2; clone size: .; J gene: TRBJ2-1
CDR3 DNA: TGTGCCAGCAGCCCAACAGGATTTGAGGCTGAAGCTTTCTTT; CDR3 protein: CASSPTGFEAEAFF; V gene: TRBV7-9; D gene: .; clone size: .; J gene: TRBJ1-1
CDR3 DNA: TGTGCCAGCAGCCCCCTTTCTAGCGGGGGGCAACCCTACAATGAGCAGTTCTTC; CDR3 protein: CASSPLSSGGQPYNEQFF; V gene: TRBV7-3; D gene: TRBD2; clone size: .; J gene: TRBJ2-1
CDR3 DNA: TGCAGCGTTTTGGTAGATGCAACTAATGAAAAACTGTTTTTT; CDR3 protein: CSVLVDATNEKLFF; V gene: TRBV29-1; D gene: .; clone size: many; J gene: TRBJ1-4
CDR3 DNA: TGCAGTGCTCCTCCCGGAGGGGAAGAGACCCAGTACTTC; CDR3 protein: CSAPPGGEETQYF; V gene: TRBV20-1; D gene: .; clone size: .; J gene: TRBJ2-5
CDR3 DNA: TGTGCCAGCAGCTTAGGGCTAGCGGAGTCAAATGAGCAGTTCTTC; CDR3 protein: CASSLGLAESNEQFF; V gene: TRBV7-9; D gene: TRBD2; clone size: few; J gene: TRBJ2-1
CDR3 DNA: TGTGCCAGTAGTATAGCCCCAACTAGCGGGACCTACAATGAGCAGTTCTTC; CDR3 protein: CASSIAPTSGTYNEQFF; V gene: TRBV19; D gene: TRBD2; clone size: .; J gene: TRBJ2-1
CDR3 DNA: TGTGCCAGCAGCCCATCAGCAGATACGCAGTATTTT; CDR3 protein: CASSPSADTQYF; V gene: TRBV3-1; D gene: .; clone size: many; J gene: TRBJ2-3
CDR3 DNA: TGTGCCTGGAGTATCAGGGGGACAGAAAATTCACCCCTCCACTTT; CDR3 protein: CAWSIRGTENSPLHF; V gene: TRBV30; D gene: TRBD1; clone size: .; J gene: TRBJ1-6
CDR3 DNA: TGCAGTGCCCAATTCGGTGATACGCAGTATTTT; CDR3 protein: CSAQFGDTQYF; V gene: TRBV20-1; D gene: .; clone size: .; J gene: TRBJ2-3
CDR3 DNA: TGCAGCGTTGTAGGCAGGATTTCCTACGAGCAGTACTTC; CDR3 protein: CSVVGRISYEQYF; V gene: TRBV29-1; D gene: .; clone size: many; J gene: TRBJ2-7
CDR3 DNA: TGCAGTGCTAGTACAGGGGATTCGGTGGACGAGCAGTACTTC; CDR3 protein: CSASTGDSVDEQYF; V gene: TRBV20-1; D gene: TRBD1; clone size: few; J gene: TRBJ2-7
CDR3 DNA: TGCGCCAGCAGTCAATGTCGCAACACCGGGGAGCTGTTTTTT; CDR3 protein: CASSQCRNTGELFF; V gene: TRBV23-1; D gene: .; clone size: once; J gene: TRBJ2-2
CDR3 DNA: TGCGCCAGCAGCCAAGATCTTAATCGGCGAGAGACCCAGTACTTC; CDR3 protein: CASSQDLNRRETQYF; V gene: TRBV4-3; D gene: .; clone size: few; J gene: TRBJ2-5
CDR3 DNA: TGTGCCTGGAGTGTACTATCAGTGAGAAATCAGCCCCAGCATTTT; CDR3 protein: CAWSVLSVRNQPQHF; V gene: TRBV30; D gene: .; clone size: many; J gene: TRBJ1-5